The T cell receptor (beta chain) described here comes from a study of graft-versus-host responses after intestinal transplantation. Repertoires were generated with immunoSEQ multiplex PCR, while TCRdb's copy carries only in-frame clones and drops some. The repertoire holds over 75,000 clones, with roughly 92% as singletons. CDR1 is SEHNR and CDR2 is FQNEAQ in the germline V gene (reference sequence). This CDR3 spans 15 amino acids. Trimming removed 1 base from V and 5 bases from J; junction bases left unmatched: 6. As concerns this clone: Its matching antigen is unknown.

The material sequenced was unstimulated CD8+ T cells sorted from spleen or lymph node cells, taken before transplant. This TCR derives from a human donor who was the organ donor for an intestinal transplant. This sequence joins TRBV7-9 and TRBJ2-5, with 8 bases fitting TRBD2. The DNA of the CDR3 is TGTGCCAGCAGCTTAGATGAGCGGGAGAGCGAGACCCAGTACTTC. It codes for CASSLDERESETQYF.